Below are 20 T cell receptor beta chains sequenced from a single sample in a study of T cells in Graves' hyperthyroidism and ophthalmopathy. RNA transcripts yielded amplified TCR beta CDR3 regions. First-round RT-PCR with HTBI primers amplified the TCR CDR3 region. MiXCR was run by TCRdb on the multiplex PCR reads, yielding one entry per CDR3 protein. The sample gives 300,000 to 350,000 distinct CDR3 sequences, roughly 13% of which show up once; about 22% is in the top ten. The sequenced sample consisted of blood. These receptors all come from a woman in her twenties or thirties with Graves' hyperthyroidism.

This clonotype has at least ten counts. This chain joins TRBV6-1 and TRBJ1-1; no definite D call. CDR3 length equals 14 residues. Trimming removed 6 bases at V and 0 bases at J, with 11 bases between. Germline V lookup: CDR1 MNHNS, CDR2 SASEGT. CDR3 residues: CASSVVGMNTEAFF. The CDR3 nucleotides are TGTGCCAGCAGCGTCGTTGGGATGAACACTGAAGCTTTCTTT.

Concerning this clonotype itself: Given a much more abundant clone one base away, this may be a read error. This chain connects TRBV15 to TRBJ1-4, with D uncertain. Germline CDR1 and CDR2: LNHNV and YYDKDF (reference sequence). The CDR3 is 14 amino acids. The V end lost 8 bases, the J end lost 0 bases, and 10 bases lay between the germline ends. CDR3 in amino acids: CATGISPTNEKLFF. DNA for the CDR3: TGTGCCACCGGCATCAGTCCAACTAATGAAAAACTGTTTTTT. Variable domain in full (rest from reference TRBV15 and TRBJ1-4): DAMVIQNPRYQVTQFGKPVTLSCSQTLNHNVMYWYQQKSSQAPKLLFHYYDKDFNNEADTPDNFQSRRPNTSFCFLDIRSPGLGDTAMYLCATGISPTNEKLFFGSGTQLSVL.

Regarding this clonotype: One end of the junction varies from germline; a read error may be responsible. V usage is TRBV14 and J usage is TRBJ2-7; TRBD2 matches at 11 bases. Per the germline V gene, CDR1 is SGHDN and CDR2 is FVKESK. The CDR3 length is 15 residues. DNA of the CDR3: TGTGCCAGCAGCCTCCTAGCGGGAGGCGCCTACAAGCAGTACTTC. It yields the protein CASSLLAGGAYKQYF.

This clonotype was counted only a few times. The rearrangement uses TRBV13 and TRBJ2-7; 7 positions agree with TRBD2. This CDR3 is 14 amino acids long. V shed 1 base and J 2 bases; nucleotides not matched to a gene: 2. The V gene's germline CDR1 is PRHDT and CDR2 FYEKMQ (reference sequence). For the CDR3, the DNA is TGTGCCAGCAGCTTAGTGGGGGGGACCTACGAGCAGTACTTC. This encodes CASSLVGGTYEQYF.

This clonotype has a count of ten or more. The chain couples TRBV30 to TRBJ2-2; a possible D gene is TRBD2 (6 bases). The length of the CDR3 is 14 residues. The germline V gene encodes CDR1 GTSNPN and CDR2 SVGIG (reference sequence). Trimming removed 4 bases at V and 6 bases at J, with 15 bases between. CDR3 loop: CAWTIPGEAGELFF. CDR3 coding DNA: TGTGCCTGGACCATCCCGGGGGAGGCCGGGGAGCTGTTTTTT.

In its sample, this clonotype was seen a few times. The genes are TRBV5-1 and TRBJ1-1; tentatively, D is TRBD1 (5 bases). V was clipped by 4 bases and J by 0 bases, with 10 bases between them. CDR1 is SGHRS and CDR2 is YFSETQ in the germline V gene. The CDR3 sequence is 14 residues long. The CDR3 region is CASSPEGLNTEAFF. CDR3 nucleotide sequence: TGCGCCAGCAGCCCAGAGGGGTTGAACACTGAAGCTTTCTTT.

This clonotype was seen many times. This chain links TRBV11-2 with TRBJ2-3; 8 positions agree with TRBD2. The CDR3 runs 15 residues. The V segment lost 4 bases and the J segment 4 bases; nucleotides outside the gene matches: 7. The germline gives CDR1 SGHAT, CDR2 FQNNGV. CDR3 bases: TGTGCCAGCAGCTGGACGGGAGGGTGGGCAGATACGCAGTATTTT. This encodes CASSWTGGWADTQYF. Using reference TRBV11-2 and TRBJ2-3 for the parts outside the CDR3, the full variable domain is EAGVAQSPRYKIIEKRQSVAFWCNPISGHATLYWYQQILGQGPKLLIQFQNNGVVDDSQLPKDRFSAERLKGVDSTLKIQPAKLEDSAVYLCASSWTGGWADTQYFGPGTRLTVL.

This clonotype was seen repeatedly, ten times or more. This chain connects TRBV7-2 to TRBJ2-4; no definite D call. The germline V and J ends were trimmed by 1 base and 2 bases, with 6 bases remaining between them. CDR1 SGHTA and CDR2 FQGNSA come from the germline V gene. The CDR3 covers 14 residues. Here the CDR3 DNA reads TGTGCCAGCAGCTTAGATGGTTCCAAAAACATTCAGTACTTC. This sequence encodes CASSLDGSKNIQYF.

This clonotype was picked up a small number of times. V usage is TRBV6-1 and J usage is TRBJ1-5; a possible D gene is TRBD1 (5 bases). Germline CDR1 MNHNS, CDR2 SASEGT. The length of the CDR3 is 15 residues. The V end was cut by 0 bases, the J end by 2 bases, with 8 bases between. CDR3: CASSEAVRGNQPQHF. In DNA, the CDR3 is TGTGCCAGCAGTGAAGCGGTCAGGGGCAATCAGCCCCAGCATTTT.

Many counts were recorded for this clonotype. The rearrangement uses TRBV27 and TRBJ2-5, with 8 positions matching TRBD1. CDR1 and CDR2 from the germline V gene are MNHEY and SMNVEV (reference sequence). The CDR3 runs to 16 residues. V gave up 5 bases and J gave up 3 bases; unmatched junction bases: 11. Here the CDR3 DNA reads TGTGCCAGCAGTAGCCATTGGACAGGGAAGGAAGAGACCCAGTACTTC. Protein product: CASSSHWTGKEETQYF.

Ten or more counts support this clonotype. The chain combines TRBV7-2 with TRBJ2-7, with a possible D match to TRBD2 (5 bases). The CDR3 sequence is 13 residues long. Germline loops: CDR1 SGHTA, CDR2 FQGNSA. V was clipped by 8 bases and J by 5 bases, with 16 bases between them. Written as DNA, the CDR3 is TGTGCCAGCCGAGCTCCTGGACTGGACGAGCAGTACTTC. Translation: CASRAPGLDEQYF.

Ten or more counts support this clonotype. This chain uses TRBV12-3 or TRBV12-4 with TRBJ2-1; TRBD2 aligns across 8 bases. The CDR3 totals 15 residues. V lost 5 bases, J lost 9 bases, and 12 bases stayed unmatched. CDR3 sequence reads: CASSRGTRGLAEQFF. The CDR3 nucleotides read TGTGCCAGCAGTCGTGGGACTAGGGGACTTGCTGAGCAGTTCTTC.

This clonotype was picked up many times. The V and J genes are TRBV2 and TRBJ1-1; 9 bases fit TRBD1. J was trimmed by 1 base and V by 4 bases; bases with no gene match: 4. This CDR3 spans 15 amino acids. Germline V CDR1 and CDR2: SNHLY, FYNNEI. Here the CDR3 DNA reads TGTGCCAGCAGTGCTTCGGGACAGGGGAACACTGAAGCTTTCTTT. Protein sequence: CASSASGQGNTEAFF.

In this sample, this clonotype turned up many times. The CDR3 protein is CASSYSIWRDPSTDTQYF. The CDR3 DNA sequence: TGTGCCAGCAGTTACTCGATTTGGAGGGATCCTAGCACAGATACGCAGTATTTT. The V gene is TRBV6-2 or TRBV6-3, the J gene TRBJ2-3; maybe TRBD2 (6 bases). Germline CDR1 is MNHEY and CDR2 is SVGEGT. CDR3 size: 18 residues. V lost 0 bases to trimming and J lost 0 bases, with 16 bases between them.

The chain recombines TRBV4-1 with TRBJ2-1; D not resolved. The germline CDR1 and CDR2 sequences are MGHRA and YSYEKL. This CDR3 comprises 15 residues. The V end was cut by 5 bases, the J end by 12 bases, with 23 bases between. The CDR3 nucleotides read TGCGCCAGCAGCGCATTGGGCTCTGTGGGTATCGGGCAGTTCTTC. It encodes CASSALGSVGIGQFF.

The genes are TRBV19 and TRBJ1-1; D gene unclear. CDR1 and CDR2 (germline): LNHDA, SQIVND (reference sequence). V was shortened by 7 bases and J by 11 bases, with 23 bases between the two germline ends. The length of the CDR3 is 14 residues. The CDR3 sequence: CASTASPGLTSAFF. CDR3 bases: TGTGCCAGTACCGCCAGCCCCGGACTAACTTCGGCTTTCTTT.

V gene TRBV29-1 combines with J gene TRBJ2-3; 9 bases agree with TRBD1. V lost 7 bases to trimming and J lost 1 base; unmatched junction nucleotides: 3. CDR1 and CDR2 (germline): SQVTM, ANQGSEA. This CDR3 contains 13 residues. The CDR3 sequence: CSGRDRGTDTQYF. The CDR3 region has the DNA TGCAGCGGCCGGGACAGGGGCACAGATACGCAGTATTTT.

This clonotype occurred many times. This chain uses TRBV7-2 with TRBJ1-4, with unresolved D. The CDR3 extends over 13 amino acids. Trimming cost V 6 bases and J 8 bases, with 13 bases left between them. Germline V lookup: CDR1 SGHTA, CDR2 FQGNSA. In nucleotides, the CDR3 is TGTGCCAGCAGACGTGCCCCCACCGAAAAACTGTTTTTT. Translation gives CASRRAPTEKLFF.

This clonotype was seen many times. This chain joins TRBV5-1 and TRBJ2-7; possibly TRBD1 for D (5 bases). Germline V gene lookup returns CDR1 SGHRS and CDR2 YFSETQ. The CDR3 runs 14 residues. Trimming removed 3 bases at V and 5 bases at J, with 15 bases between. The CDR3 coding sequence is TGCGCCAGCAGCTCATACTGGGGCGCGGACGAGCAGTACTTC. Its protein is CASSSYWGADEQYF.

This clonotype was detected many times. The chain recombines TRBV27 with TRBJ1-1; 11 bases are shared with TRBD1. The CDR3 consists of 19 residues. The germline V gene has CDR1 MNHEY and CDR2 SMNVEV (reference sequence). Trimming cost V 5 bases and J 4 bases; bases outside gene matches: 18. The CDR3 region is CASSPDRGLTGLTLTEAFF. CDR3 nucleotides: TGTGCCAGCAGTCCGGACAGGGGGCTAACGGGCCTAACCCTCACTGAAGCTTTCTTT.